This entry is about one T cell receptor (beta chain). V lost 3 bases and J lost 9; bases outside the gene matches: 7. The CDR3 is 14 amino acids. Germline V gives CDR1 MDHEN, CDR2 SYDVKM. The source of the sample is a study of cytomegalovirus exposure and HLA in healthy donors. In the PCR, 60 Vbeta and 13 Jbeta primers were used. TCRdb keeps only in-frame clones here, not all; method: immunoSEQ multiplex PCR. Altogether 110,000 or so clones are present, roughly 79% being singletons, with the ten largest covering roughly 2.2%. Sequenced sample: PBMCs. The clonotype was recovered from a woman in her 30s in good health and CMV-seronegative. The chain joins TRBV28 to TRBJ1-1, with TRBD1 identical over 10 bases. CDR3 DNA: TGTGCCAGCAGTTTCGAGGGACAGGGGCGGAAAGCTTTCTTT. It is translated as CASSFEGQGRKAFF.